What follows are 6 T cell receptor beta chains derived from one specimen sequenced in a study of T cell repertoires in cytomegalovirus infection. TCRdb processed the reads anew with MiXCR; each CDR3 protein has one entry. The sample holds about 900,000 distinct CDR3 sequences; approximately 31% are singletons and the top ten take roughly 13%. The antigens these receptors bind are not known. Here the sequenced sample was cultured CD8+ T cells from PBMCs, taken from culture after CMV antigen stimulation. These receptors were obtained from a human donor in good health (CMV status not recorded). Some clones in this sample may be carry-over from other donors' samples.

V is TRBV7-9 and J is TRBJ2-1; 10 bases align to TRBD1. Looked up from germline, CDR1 is SEHNR and CDR2 is FQNEAQ (reference sequence). This CDR3 comprises 15 residues. V lost 6 bases and J lost 7; bases outside the gene matches: 9. This CDR3 is CASRKRDRGLNEQFF. The CDR3 coding sequence is TGTGCCAGCAGAAAACGGGACAGGGGATTGAATGAGCAGTTCTTC. Together with reference TRBV7-9 and TRBJ2-1, the CDR3 gives the full variable domain: DTGVSQNPRHKITKRGQNVTFRCDPISEHNRLYWYRQTLGQGPEFLTYFQNEAQLEKSRLLSDRFSAERPKGSFSTLEIQRTEQGDSAMYLCASRKRDRGLNEQFFGPGTRLTVL.

This rearrangement joins TRBV6-8 to TRBJ1-4; 10 bases line up with TRBD1. Germline trimming cut 0 bases from V and 8 bases from J; bases unmatched to any gene: 9. The germline V gene has CDR1 MNHGY and CDR2 SAAAGT. CDR3 length: 17 residues. The CDR3 loop reads CASSYSAWDRGGEKLFF. CDR3 bases: TGTGCCAGCAGTTACTCAGCCTGGGACAGGGGTGGGGAAAAACTGTTTTTT.

The CDR3 loop is CASSLPQWSTGELFF. CDR3 DNA sequence: TGTGCCAGCAGCCTCCCCCAGTGGTCCACCGGGGAGCTGTTTTTT. This chain uses TRBV11-2 with TRBJ2-2, with D uncertain. There are 15 residues in the CDR3. Germline loops: CDR1 SGHAT, CDR2 FQNNGV. V was pared by 5 bases and J by 4 bases, with 14 bases between.

The rearrangement uses TRBV5-5 and TRBJ2-7, with 12 bases matching TRBD1. Germline V CDR1 and CDR2: SGHKS, YYEKEE (reference sequence). This CDR3 has 14 residues. The ends lost 4 bases at V and 6 bases at J; junction bases unmatched: 5. DNA of the CDR3: TGTGCCAGCAGCGCGGGGACAGGGGGCCTCGAGCAGTACTTC. As protein: CASSAGTGGLEQYF.

The rearrangement joins TRBV6-6 to TRBJ2-4; maybe TRBD1 (5 bases). The CDR3 is made up of 14 amino acids. V was trimmed by 3 bases and J by 5 bases, leaving 11 bases between them. Looked up from germline, CDR1 is MNHNY and CDR2 is SVGAGI (reference sequence). The CDR3 DNA sequence: TGTGCCAGCAGTTATAGGGGCATGGAAAACATTCAGTACTTC. Its protein is CASSYRGMENIQYF.

The rearrangement joins TRBV4-1 to TRBJ2-7; D is unresolved. V gave up 1 base and J gave up 2 bases, with 15 bases separating them. The CDR3 loop spans 16 amino acids. The germline V gene encodes CDR1 MGHRA and CDR2 YSYEKL. The chain's CDR3 is CASSQGMNSRAYEQYF. CDR3 bases: TGCGCCAGCAGCCAAGGAATGAACAGCCGGGCCTACGAGCAGTACTTC.